This TCR beta chain was profiled in a study of T-cell reconstitution after alpha-beta-depleted transplantation in children. The authors prepared the TCRbeta library with unique molecular identifiers. TCRdb analysed the PCR reads with MiXCR anew, one entry per CDR3 protein. There are about 540,000 distinct CDR3 sequences in the sample; around 19% occur only once, and more than 2.5% lies in the top ten. After removal of 2 bases from V and 6 bases from J, the junction contained 7 bases not matched to a gene. Germline V lookup: CDR1 SGHRS, CDR2 YFSETQ. The CDR3 is 15 residues long. This clonotype came up a few times.

This chain connects TRBV5-1 to TRBJ2-7; 11 nucleotides line up with TRBD1. The sequence derives from a human donor who donated a stem cell graft to a child with acute lymphoblastic leukemia. The sample consisted of PBMCs from the stem cell graft donor, taken from the stem cell graft. CDR3 bases: TGCGCCAGCAGCTTTAGCCAGGGACAGGGGGGCGAGCAGTACTTC. As protein: CASSFSQGQGGEQYF.